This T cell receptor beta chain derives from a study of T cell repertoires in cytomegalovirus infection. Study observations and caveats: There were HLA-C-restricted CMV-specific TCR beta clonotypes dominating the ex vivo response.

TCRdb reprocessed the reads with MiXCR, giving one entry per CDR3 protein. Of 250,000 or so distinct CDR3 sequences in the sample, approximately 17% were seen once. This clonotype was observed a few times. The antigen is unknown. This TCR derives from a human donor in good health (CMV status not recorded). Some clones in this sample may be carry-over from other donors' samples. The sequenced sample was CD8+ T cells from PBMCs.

CDR3 region: CASSFQEDRVVQPQHF. In nucleotides, the CDR3 is TGTGCCAGCAGCTTCCAGGAGGACAGGGTGGTTCAGCCCCAGCATTTT. The chain carries TRBV5-6 and TRBJ1-5; 8 bases align to TRBD1. The CDR3 is 16 residues long. Germline V gene lookup returns CDR1 SGHDT and CDR2 YYEEEE. The V gene end was trimmed by 2 bases and the J gene end by 6 bases; junction bases not matched to a gene: 10.